The clone carrying this T cell receptor (beta chain) has just a few counts. CDR3 length: 14 amino acids. Deletions cut 1 base from V and 5 bases from J, with 12 bases between. The germline V gene has CDR1 SGHRS and CDR2 YFSETQ. Sequencing used immunoSEQ multiplex PCR; TCRdb keeps in-frame clones, though not all of them. The table records 100,000 or so clones, around nine tenths of them present only once. This sample was taken from a study of T cell responses to AZD1222 COVID-19 vaccine. The chain uses TRBV5-1 and TRBJ1-2; D may be TRBD1 (6 bases). The source was peripheral blood, collected on day 0 of AZD1222 vaccination. The sequence derives from an adult in good health. This chain's CDR3 is CASSLSSQGYGYTF. CDR3 bases: TGCGCCAGCAGCTTGTCGTCCCAGGGGTATGGCTACACCTTC.